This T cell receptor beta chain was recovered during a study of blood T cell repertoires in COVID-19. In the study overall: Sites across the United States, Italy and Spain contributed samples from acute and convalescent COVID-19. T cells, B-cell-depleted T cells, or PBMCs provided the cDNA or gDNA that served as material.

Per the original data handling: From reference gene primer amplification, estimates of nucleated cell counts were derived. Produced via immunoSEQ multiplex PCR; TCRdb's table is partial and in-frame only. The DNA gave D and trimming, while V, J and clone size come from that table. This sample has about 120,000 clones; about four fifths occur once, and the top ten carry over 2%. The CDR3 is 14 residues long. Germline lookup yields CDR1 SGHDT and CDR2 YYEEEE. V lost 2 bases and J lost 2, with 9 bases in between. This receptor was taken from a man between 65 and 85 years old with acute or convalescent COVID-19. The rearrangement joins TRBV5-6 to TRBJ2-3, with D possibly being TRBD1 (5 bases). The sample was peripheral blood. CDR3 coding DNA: TGTGCCAGCAGCTTAGGGGCCATCACAGATACGCAGTATTTT. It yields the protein CASSLGAITDTQYF.